The sequence of this T cell receptor beta chain was determined in a study of blood T cell repertoires in COVID-19. At the level of the study: Spain, Italy and the United States supplied samples that represented acute and convalescent COVID-19. T cells, B-cell-depleted T cells, or PBMCs provided the cDNA or gDNA that served as material.

Per the original data handling: Reference gene primer amplification in the assay estimated nucleated cell counts. Clones were sequenced by immunoSEQ multiplex PCR, and TCRdb holds only the in-frame ones, with some missing. The D gene and trimming were derived from the DNA, and the V and J assignments and clone size from that table. The table lists some 75,000 clones, roughly 80% of them singletons. The CDR3 is 18 amino acids. CDR1 and CDR2 from the germline V gene are KGHSH and LQKENI. V gave up 4 bases and J gave up 1 base; unmatched junction bases: 8. This clone was counted once. The Seattle patients, enrolled during active infection, were followed longitudinally.

The sample taken for sequencing was peripheral blood. J is TRBJ2-6 and V is TRBV18; 9 positions agree with TRBD1. This receptor was identified in a man between 45 and 60 years old with COVID-19, enrolled during active disease. CDR3 loop: CASSLRTGALSGANVLTF. CDR3 DNA sequence: TGTGCCAGCTCACTAAGGACAGGGGCCCTATCTGGGGCCAACGTCCTGACTTTC.